A single sample is the source of the 6 T cell receptor beta chains below, sequenced in a study of naive and memory T cell subsets. The beta constant-region primer was an equimolar mix of two oligonucleotides covering TRBC1 and TRBC2. TCRdb reanalysed the UMI-ligation and nested PCR reads using MiXCR and keeps one entry per CDR3 protein. The table has over 20,000 distinct CDR3 sequences, about 10% seen once; the top ten hold 15% to 20%. What was sequenced was central memory CD8+ T cells from blood. These receptors all come from a human donor in good health.

This clonotype has only a few counts. CDR3 sequence reads: CAIKGTSGTSSYNEQFF. As DNA, the CDR3 is TGTGCCATCAAAGGGACTAGCGGTACCAGCTCCTACAATGAGCAGTTCTTC. V and J are TRBV10-3 and TRBJ2-1, with 11 nucleotides matching TRBD2. J gave up 0 bases and V 7 bases, and 8 bases lay outside the gene matches. This CDR3 is 17 amino acids long. Germline loops: CDR1 ENHRY, CDR2 SYGVKD.

This clonotype showed up just a few times. This chain connects TRBV7-9 to TRBJ1-1; 8 positions agree with TRBD1. Trimming at V came to 5 bases and at J to 4 bases, leaving 12 bases not matched to a gene. The CDR3 sequence is 16 residues long. Per germline, CDR1 SEHNR and CDR2 FQNEAQ (reference sequence). The DNA for the CDR3 is TGTGCCAGCAGCCCCCAGGGGGCAGGGCTCCCCACTGAAGCTTTCTTT. Translation: CASSPQGAGLPTEAFF.

This clonotype was counted ten times or more. The J gene is TRBJ1-5, the V gene TRBV5-8; 7 nucleotides agree with TRBD1. CDR1 is SGHTS and CDR2 is YDEGEE in the germline V gene. V was clipped by 4 bases and J by 3 bases; unmatched bases: 10. The CDR3 spans 16 residues. CDR3 sequence reads: CASSVRGGQVNQPQHF. CDR3 nucleotide sequence: TGTGCCAGCAGCGTACGAGGCGGACAGGTCAATCAGCCCCAGCATTTT.

V gene TRBV4-3 combines with J gene TRBJ2-2; D unclear. This CDR3 region has 15 residues. Trimming took 0 bases from V and 6 from J, leaving 11 bases between them. CDR1 is LGHNA, CDR2 YSLEER, per germline. CDR3 sequence: CASSQDNTVSGELFF. CDR3 coding DNA: TGCGCCAGCAGCCAAGATAACACGGTGTCCGGGGAGCTGTTTTTT.

CDR3 nucleotide sequence: TGCAGCGTTGAGGAGGTGGGAGGACAGAGCGAGCAGTACTTC. Protein sequence: CSVEEVGGQSEQYF. V is TRBV29-1 and J is TRBJ2-7; the D gene could be TRBD1 or TRBD2 (6 bases each). Germline V gives CDR1 SQVTM, CDR2 ANQGSEA. The V end lost 3 bases, the J end lost 6 bases, and 18 bases lay between the germline ends. CDR3 length: 14 residues.

V gene TRBV12-3 or TRBV12-4 combines with J gene TRBJ2-7; D unresolved. The CDR3 has 13 amino acids. Trimming removed 5 bases from V and 1 base from J, with 9 bases in between. CDR3 bases: TGTGCCAGCAGTCCCCCCCAATCCTACGAGCAGTACTTC. Translating gives CASSPPQSYEQYF.